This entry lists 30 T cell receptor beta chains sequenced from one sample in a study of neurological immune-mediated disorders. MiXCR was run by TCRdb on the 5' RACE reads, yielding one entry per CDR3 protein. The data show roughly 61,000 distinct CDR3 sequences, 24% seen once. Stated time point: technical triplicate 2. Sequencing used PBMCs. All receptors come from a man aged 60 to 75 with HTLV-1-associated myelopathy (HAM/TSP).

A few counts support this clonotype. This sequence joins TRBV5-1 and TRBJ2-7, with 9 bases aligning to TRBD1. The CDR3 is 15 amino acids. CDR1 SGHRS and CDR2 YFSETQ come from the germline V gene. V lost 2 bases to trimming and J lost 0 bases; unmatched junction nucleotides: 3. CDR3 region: CASSFRDRDSYEQYF. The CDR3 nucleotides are TGCGCCAGCAGCTTCCGGGACAGGGACTCCTACGAGCAGTACTTC.

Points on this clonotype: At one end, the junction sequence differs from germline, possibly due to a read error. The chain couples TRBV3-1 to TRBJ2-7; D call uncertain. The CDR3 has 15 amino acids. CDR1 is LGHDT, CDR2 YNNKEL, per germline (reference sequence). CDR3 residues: CASIQDIAIGNEQYF. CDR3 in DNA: TGTGCCAGCATCCAAGACATCGCTATCGGTAACGAGCAGTACTTC.

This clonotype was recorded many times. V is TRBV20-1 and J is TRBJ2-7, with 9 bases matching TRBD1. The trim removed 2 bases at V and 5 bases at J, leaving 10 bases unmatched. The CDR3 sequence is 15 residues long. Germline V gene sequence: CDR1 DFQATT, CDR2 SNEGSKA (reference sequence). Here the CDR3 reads CSARQTGGIRNEQYF. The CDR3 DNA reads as TGCAGTGCTAGACAGACAGGGGGGATTCGAAACGAGCAGTACTTC.

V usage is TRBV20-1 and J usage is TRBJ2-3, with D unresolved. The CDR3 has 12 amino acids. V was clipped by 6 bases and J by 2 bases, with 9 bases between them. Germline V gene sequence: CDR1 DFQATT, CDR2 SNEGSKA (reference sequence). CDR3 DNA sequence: TGCAGTGCCCTTGACCCCACAGATACGCAGTATTTT. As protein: CSALDPTDTQYF.

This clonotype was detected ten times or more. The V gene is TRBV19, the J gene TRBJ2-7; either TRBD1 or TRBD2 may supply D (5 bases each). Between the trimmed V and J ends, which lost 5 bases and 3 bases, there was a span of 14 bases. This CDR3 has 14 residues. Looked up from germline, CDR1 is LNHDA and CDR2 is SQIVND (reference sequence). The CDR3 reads CASSPTGTNYEQYF. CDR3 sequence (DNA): TGTGCCAGTAGTCCTACCGGGACGAACTACGAGCAGTACTTC.

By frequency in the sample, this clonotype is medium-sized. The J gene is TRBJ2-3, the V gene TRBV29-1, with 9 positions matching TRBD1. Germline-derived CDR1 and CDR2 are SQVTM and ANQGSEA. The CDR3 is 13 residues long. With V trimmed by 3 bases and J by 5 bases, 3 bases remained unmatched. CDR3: CSVEGQGKDTQYF. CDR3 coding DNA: TGCAGCGTTGAGGGACAGGGAAAAGATACGCAGTATTTT.

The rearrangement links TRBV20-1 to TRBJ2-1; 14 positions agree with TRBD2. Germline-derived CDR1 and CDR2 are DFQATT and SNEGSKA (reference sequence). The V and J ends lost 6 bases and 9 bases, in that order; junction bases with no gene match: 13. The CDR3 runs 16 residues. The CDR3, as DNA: TGCAGTGCAGCTCCCGGGACTAGCGGGAGTCTCGGTGAGCAGTTCTTC. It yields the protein CSAAPGTSGSLGEQFF.

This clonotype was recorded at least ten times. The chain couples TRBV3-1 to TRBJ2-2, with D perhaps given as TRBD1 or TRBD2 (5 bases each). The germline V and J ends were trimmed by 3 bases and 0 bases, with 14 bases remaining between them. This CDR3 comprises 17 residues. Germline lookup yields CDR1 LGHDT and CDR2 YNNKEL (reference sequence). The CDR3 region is CASSQGSGRPNTGELFF. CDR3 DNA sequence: TGTGCCAGCAGCCAGGGTTCGGGACGCCCGAACACCGGGGAGCTGTTTTTT. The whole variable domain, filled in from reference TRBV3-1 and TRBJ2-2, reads DTAVSQTPKYLVTQMGNDKSIKCEQNLGHDTMYWYKQDSKKFLKIMFSYNNKELIINETVPNRFSPKSPDKAHLNLHINSLELGDSAVYFCASSQGSGRPNTGELFFGEGSRLTVL.

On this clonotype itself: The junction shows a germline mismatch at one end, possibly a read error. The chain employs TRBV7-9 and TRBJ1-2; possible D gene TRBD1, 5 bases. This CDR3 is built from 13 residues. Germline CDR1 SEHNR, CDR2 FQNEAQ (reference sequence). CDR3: CASSLGEIYGYTF. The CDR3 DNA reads TGTGCCAGTAGCTTAGGGGAAATATATGGCTACACCTTC.

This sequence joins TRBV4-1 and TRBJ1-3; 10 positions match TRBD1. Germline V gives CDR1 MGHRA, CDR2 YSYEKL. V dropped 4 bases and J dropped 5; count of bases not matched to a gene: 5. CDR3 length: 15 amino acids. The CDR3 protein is CASSRGQGGRNTIYF. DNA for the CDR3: TGCGCCAGCAGCCGAGGACAGGGGGGAAGAAACACCATATATTTT.

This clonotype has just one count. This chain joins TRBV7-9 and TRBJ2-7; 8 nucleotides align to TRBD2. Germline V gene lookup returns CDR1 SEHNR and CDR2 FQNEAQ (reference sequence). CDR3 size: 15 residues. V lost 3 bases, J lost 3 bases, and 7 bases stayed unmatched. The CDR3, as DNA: TGTGCCAGCAGCTTGAGAAGCGGGGGCCGCTACGAGCAGTACTTC. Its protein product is CASSLRSGGRYEQYF.

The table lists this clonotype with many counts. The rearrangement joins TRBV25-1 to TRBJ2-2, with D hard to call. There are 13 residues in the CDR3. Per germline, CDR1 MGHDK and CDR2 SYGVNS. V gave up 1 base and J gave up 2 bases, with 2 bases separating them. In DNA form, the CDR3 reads TGTGCCAGCAGTGAATTAAACACCGGGGAGCTGTTTTTT. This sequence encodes CASSELNTGELFF.

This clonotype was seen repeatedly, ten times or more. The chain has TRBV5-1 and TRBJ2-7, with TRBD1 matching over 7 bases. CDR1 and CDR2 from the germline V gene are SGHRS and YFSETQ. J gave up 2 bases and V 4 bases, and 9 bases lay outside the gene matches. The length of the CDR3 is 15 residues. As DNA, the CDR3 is TGCGCCAGCAGCATCACCGGGACAGAAACCTACGAGCAGTACTTC. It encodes CASSITGTETYEQYF.

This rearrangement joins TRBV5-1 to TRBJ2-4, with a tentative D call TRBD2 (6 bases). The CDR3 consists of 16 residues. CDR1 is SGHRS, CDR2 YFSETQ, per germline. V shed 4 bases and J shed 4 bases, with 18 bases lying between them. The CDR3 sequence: CASSLGIGGVKNIQYF. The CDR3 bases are TGCGCCAGCAGCCTGGGGATTGGCGGGGTTAAAAACATTCAGTACTTC.

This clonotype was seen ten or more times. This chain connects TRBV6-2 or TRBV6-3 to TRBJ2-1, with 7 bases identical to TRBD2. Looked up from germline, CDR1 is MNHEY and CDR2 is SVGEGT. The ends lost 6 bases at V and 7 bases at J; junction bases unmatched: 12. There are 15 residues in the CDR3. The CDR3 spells CASRPKGLIGNEQFF. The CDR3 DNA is TGTGCCAGCAGACCCAAGGGACTAATCGGGAATGAGCAGTTCTTC.

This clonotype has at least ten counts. The DNA of the CDR3 is TGCAGTGCTAGGAGGGATCTAGCGGGAAGGGGGTCTGAGCAGTTCTTC. It encodes CSARRDLAGRGSEQFF. The chain carries TRBV20-1 and TRBJ2-1; TRBD2 matches 9 bases. CDR1 DFQATT and CDR2 SNEGSKA come from the germline V gene (reference sequence). This CDR3 has 16 residues. V lost 3 bases to trimming and J lost 9 bases; unmatched junction nucleotides: 15.

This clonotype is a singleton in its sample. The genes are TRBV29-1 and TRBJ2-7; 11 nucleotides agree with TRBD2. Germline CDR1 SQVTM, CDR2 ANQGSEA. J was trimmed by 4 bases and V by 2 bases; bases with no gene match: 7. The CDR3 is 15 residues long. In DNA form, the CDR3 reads TGCAGCGTTGAATTAGCGGGAGGGGTGGCTTACGAGCAGTACTTC. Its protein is CSVELAGGVAYEQYF.

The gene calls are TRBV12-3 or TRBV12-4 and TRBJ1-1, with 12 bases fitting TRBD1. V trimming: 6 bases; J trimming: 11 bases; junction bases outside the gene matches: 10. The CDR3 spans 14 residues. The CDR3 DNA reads TGTGCCAGCAGCCGGGACAGGGGGCTCTCATGGGCTTTCTTT. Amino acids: CASSRDRGLSWAFF.

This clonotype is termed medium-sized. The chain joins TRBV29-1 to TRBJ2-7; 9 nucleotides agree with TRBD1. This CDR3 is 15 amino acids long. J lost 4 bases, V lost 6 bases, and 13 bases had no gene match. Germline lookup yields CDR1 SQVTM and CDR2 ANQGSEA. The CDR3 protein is CSVLGGTGTYYEQYF. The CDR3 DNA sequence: TGCAGCGTCTTGGGTGGGACAGGGACTTATTACGAGCAGTACTTC.

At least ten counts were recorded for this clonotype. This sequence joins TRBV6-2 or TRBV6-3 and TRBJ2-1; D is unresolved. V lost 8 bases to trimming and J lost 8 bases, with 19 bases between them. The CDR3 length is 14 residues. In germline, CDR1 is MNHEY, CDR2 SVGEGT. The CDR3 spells CASGRGEAKDEQFF. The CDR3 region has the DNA TGTGCCAGCGGGCGAGGAGAGGCTAAGGATGAGCAGTTCTTC.

This CDR3 reads CAWSIGKGKGEKLFF. CDR3 sequence (DNA): TGTGCCTGGAGTATCGGAAAGGGGAAGGGTGAAAAACTGTTTTTT. The chain uses TRBV30 and TRBJ1-4, with D possibly TRBD1 on 5 matching bases. This CDR3 region has 15 residues. CDR1 is GTSNPN and CDR2 is SVGIG in the germline V gene (reference sequence). The V gene lost 2 bases and the J gene lost 7 bases, with 17 bases spanning the gap.

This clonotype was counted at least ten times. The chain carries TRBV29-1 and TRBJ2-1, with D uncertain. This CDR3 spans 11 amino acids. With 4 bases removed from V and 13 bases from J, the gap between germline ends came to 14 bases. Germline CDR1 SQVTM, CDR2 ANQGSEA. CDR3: CSVASSDPQFF. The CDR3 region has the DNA TGCAGCGTTGCTTCGAGCGACCCACAGTTCTTC.

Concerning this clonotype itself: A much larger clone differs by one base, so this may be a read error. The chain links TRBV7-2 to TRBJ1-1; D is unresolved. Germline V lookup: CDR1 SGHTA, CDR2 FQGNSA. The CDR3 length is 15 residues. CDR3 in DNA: TGTGCCAGCAACTTAGCGGGCAGACGGAACACTGAAGCTTTCTTT. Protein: CASNLAGRRNTEAFF.

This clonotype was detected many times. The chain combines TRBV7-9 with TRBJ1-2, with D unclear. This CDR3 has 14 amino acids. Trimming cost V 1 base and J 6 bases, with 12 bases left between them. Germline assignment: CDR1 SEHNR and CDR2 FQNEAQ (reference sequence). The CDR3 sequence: CASSLVVGGNGYTF. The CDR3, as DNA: TGTGCCAGCAGCTTAGTAGTAGGAGGGAATGGCTACACCTTC.

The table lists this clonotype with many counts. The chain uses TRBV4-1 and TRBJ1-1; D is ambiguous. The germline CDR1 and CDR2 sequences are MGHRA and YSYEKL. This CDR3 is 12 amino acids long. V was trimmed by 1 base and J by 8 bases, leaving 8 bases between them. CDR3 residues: CASSQGIGEAFF. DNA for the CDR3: TGCGCCAGCAGCCAAGGTATTGGGGAAGCTTTCTTT.

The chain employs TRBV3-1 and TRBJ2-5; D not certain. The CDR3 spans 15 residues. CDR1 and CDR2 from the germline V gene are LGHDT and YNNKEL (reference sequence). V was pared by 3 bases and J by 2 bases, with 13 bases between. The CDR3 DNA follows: TGTGCCAGCAGCCAGAATCCGGGCGGTCAAGAGACCCAGTACTTC. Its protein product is CASSQNPGGQETQYF.

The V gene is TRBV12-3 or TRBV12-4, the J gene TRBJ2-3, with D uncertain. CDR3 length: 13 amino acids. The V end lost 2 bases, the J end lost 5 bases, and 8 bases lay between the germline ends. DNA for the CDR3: TGTGCCAGCAGTTTAAAGACCCAAGATACGCAGTATTTT. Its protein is CASSLKTQDTQYF.

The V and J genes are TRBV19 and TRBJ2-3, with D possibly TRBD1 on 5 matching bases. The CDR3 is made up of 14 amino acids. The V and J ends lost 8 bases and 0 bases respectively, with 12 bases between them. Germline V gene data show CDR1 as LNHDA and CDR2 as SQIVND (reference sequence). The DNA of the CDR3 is TGTGCCAGTTATCACAGGTACAGCACAGATACGCAGTATTTT. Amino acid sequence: CASYHRYSTDTQYF. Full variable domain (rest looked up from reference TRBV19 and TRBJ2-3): DGGITQSPKYLFRKEGQNVTLSCEQNLNHDAMYWYRQDPGQGLRLIYYSQIVNDFQKGDIAEGYSVSREKKESFPLTVTSAQKNPTAFYLCASYHRYSTDTQYFGPGTRLTVL.

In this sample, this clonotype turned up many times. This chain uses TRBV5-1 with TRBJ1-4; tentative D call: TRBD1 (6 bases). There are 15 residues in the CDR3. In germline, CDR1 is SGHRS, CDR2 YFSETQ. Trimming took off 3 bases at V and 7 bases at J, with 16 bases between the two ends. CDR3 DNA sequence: TGCGCCAGCAGCTCAAGGGGGGTGGATGCTGAAAAACTGTTTTTT. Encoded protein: CASSSRGVDAEKLFF.

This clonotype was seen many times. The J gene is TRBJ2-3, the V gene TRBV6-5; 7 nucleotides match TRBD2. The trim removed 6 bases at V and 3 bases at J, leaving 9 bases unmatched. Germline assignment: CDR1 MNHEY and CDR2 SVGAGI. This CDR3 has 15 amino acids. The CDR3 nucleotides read TGTGCCAGCAGCCGTAATAGGGGAGGGACAGATACGCAGTATTTT. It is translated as CASSRNRGGTDTQYF.